The 14 T cell receptor beta chains given below trace back to one sample, sequenced in a study of cytomegalovirus exposure and HLA in healthy donors. 60 Vbeta and 13 Jbeta primers were used in PCR. The protocol was immunoSEQ multiplex PCR, while the TCRdb copy is restricted to in-frame clones and leaves out a portion. The sample has about 300,000 clones; roughly 90% are singletons. Sequenced sample: PBMCs. These receptors came from a man aged 40-49 years in good health and CMV-seropositive.

This clone is a singleton in its sample. V usage is TRBV7-2 and J usage is TRBJ2-7; 8 bases align to TRBD2. The germline V gene encodes CDR1 SGHTA and CDR2 FQGNSA. V dropped 3 bases and J dropped 4; count of bases not matched to a gene: 5. The CDR3 is 14 residues long. CDR3 coding DNA: TGTGCCAGCAGCTTGACTAGCGAGATTTACGAGCAGTACTTC. This encodes CASSLTSEIYEQYF.

The chain combines TRBV29-1 with TRBJ2-1; 10 bases match TRBD2. The CDR3 contains 14 residues. Germline lookup yields CDR1 SQVTM and CDR2 ANQGSEA. Trimming took 3 bases from V and 9 from J; bases not matched to a gene: 8. The CDR3: CSVDASGSTREQFF. CDR3 nucleotides: TGCAGCGTTGACGCTAGCGGGAGTACGCGTGAGCAGTTCTTC.

V and J are TRBV27 and TRBJ1-5, with 7 bases matching TRBD1. Trimming at V came to 6 bases and at J to 1 base, leaving 6 bases not matched to a gene. This CDR3 contains 15 residues. CDR1 and CDR2 from the germline V gene are MNHEY and SMNVEV (reference sequence). CDR3: CASSYQQGSNQPQHF. In nucleotides, the CDR3 is TGTGCCAGCAGCTACCAACAGGGGAGCAATCAGCCCCAGCATTTT.

The chain links TRBV9 to TRBJ2-7; D is perhaps TRBD2 (7 bases). In germline, CDR1 is SGDLS, CDR2 YYNGEE. V was trimmed by 3 bases and J by 2 bases, leaving 15 bases between them. The CDR3 has 15 residues. Here the CDR3 reads CASSGGGGNPYEQYF. The CDR3 DNA reads TGTGCCAGCAGCGGAGGGGGGGGAAACCCCTACGAGCAGTACTTC.

V and J are TRBV5-4 and TRBJ2-5; 9 nucleotides match TRBD1. After removal of 0 bases from V and 4 bases from J, the junction contained 4 bases not matched to a gene. The length of the CDR3 is 15 residues. Germline V gives CDR1 SGHNT, CDR2 YYREEE (reference sequence). The CDR3 DNA follows: TGTGCCAGCAGCTTGGGTGGGGGACAGGGAGAGACCCAGTACTTC. Amino acid sequence: CASSLGGGQGETQYF. The full variable domain, its missing parts supplied by reference TRBV5-4 and TRBJ2-5, is ETGVTQSPTHLIKTRGQQVTLRCSSQSGHNTVSWYQQALGQGPQFIFQYYREEENGRGNFPPRFSGLQFPNYSSELNVNALELDDSALYLCASSLGGGQGETQYFGPGTRLLVL.

This chain joins TRBV5-8 and TRBJ1-3, with TRBD1 as a possible D gene (6 bases). CDR3 length: 13 amino acids. Germline V CDR1 and CDR2: SGHTS, YDEGEE. V shed 8 bases and J shed 0 bases, with 9 bases lying between them. CDR3 protein: CARGTPSGNTIYF. The CDR3 DNA reads as TGTGCCAGAGGGACACCCTCTGGAAACACCATATATTTT.

The V call is TRBV7-3, the J call TRBJ2-1; 9 nucleotides match TRBD2. CDR3 length: 17 residues. J was trimmed by 0 bases and V by 1 base; bases with no gene match: 4. Germline assignment: CDR1 SGHTA and CDR2 FQGTGA. The CDR3 coding sequence is TGTGCCAGCAGCTTAATGGCGGGAGGGCCCTCCTACAATGAGCAGTTCTTC. It codes for CASSLMAGGPSYNEQFF.

This clone occurred once. The chain uses TRBV19 and TRBJ1-1, with 7 bases fitting TRBD1. The V and J ends lost 7 bases and 4 bases, in that order; junction bases with no gene match: 15. The CDR3 loop spans 16 amino acids. In germline, CDR1 is LNHDA, CDR2 SQIVND (reference sequence). The CDR3 here is CASTSLRTGRATEAFF. The CDR3 DNA is TGTGCCAGTACCAGCCTTCGGACAGGCCGGGCCACTGAAGCTTTCTTT.

The gene calls are TRBV25-1 and TRBJ2-5; tentative D call: TRBD2 (6 bases). This CDR3 has 15 residues. Germline assignment: CDR1 MGHDK and CDR2 SYGVNS. V was shortened by 6 bases and J by 5 bases, with 19 bases between the two germline ends. The chain's CDR3 is CASRALGGKGETQYF. The DNA for the CDR3 is TGTGCCAGCAGAGCTCTTGGGGGGAAGGGGGAGACCCAGTACTTC.

This clone has just one count. This chain uses TRBV5-4 with TRBJ2-3, with D maybe TRBD2 (5 bases). The CDR3 has 14 residues. V was shortened by 4 bases and J by 0 bases, with 9 bases between the two germline ends. CDR1 is SGHNT, CDR2 YYREEE, per germline (reference sequence). The CDR3 reads CASSMDSSTDTQYF. The CDR3 DNA reads TGTGCCAGCAGCATGGACTCGAGCACAGATACGCAGTATTTT.

Only one count was recorded for this clone. The V call is TRBV18, the J call TRBJ1-5; D unresolved. Germline loops: CDR1 KGHSH, CDR2 LQKENI. The CDR3 consists of 15 residues. V shed 1 base and J shed 3 bases, with 10 bases lying between them. CDR3 residues: CASSPRQDPNQPQHF. For the CDR3, the DNA is TGTGCCAGCTCACCACGGCAGGATCCCAATCAGCCCCAGCATTTT. The whole variable domain, remainder taken from reference TRBV18 and TRBJ1-5, is NAGVMQNPRHLVRRRGQEARLRCSPMKGHSHVYWYRQLPEEGLKFMVYLQKENIIDESGMPKERFSAEFPKEGPSILRIQQVVRGDSAAYFCASSPRQDPNQPQHFGDGTRLSIL.

The V call is TRBV7-9, the J call TRBJ1-2, with 7 bases fitting TRBD1. Trimming removed 1 base from V and 1 base from J; junction bases left unmatched: 3. This CDR3 has 15 amino acids. The germline V gene has CDR1 SEHNR and CDR2 FQNEAQ (reference sequence). CDR3: CASSLGTGYNYGYTF. CDR3 nucleotide sequence: TGTGCCAGCAGCTTAGGGACAGGTTATAACTATGGCTACACCTTC.

The chain couples TRBV2 to TRBJ2-3, with 12 bases aligning to TRBD2. The germline V gene has CDR1 SNHLY and CDR2 FYNNEI. J was trimmed by 0 bases and V by 6 bases; bases with no gene match: 4. This CDR3 comprises 16 residues. CDR3: CASRGLAGASTDTQYF. CDR3 in DNA: TGTGCCAGCAGGGGACTAGCGGGCGCTAGCACAGATACGCAGTATTTT.

The V call is TRBV28, the J call TRBJ2-7; a weak D match, TRBD1 (5 bases). Germline loops: CDR1 MDHEN, CDR2 SYDVKM. The CDR3 is 16 residues long. V was cut by 3 bases and J by 3 bases, with 18 bases left in between. CDR3 amino acids: CASSFSLPRANYEQYF. The CDR3, as DNA: TGTGCCAGCAGTTTTTCGCTCCCCAGGGCGAACTACGAGCAGTACTTC. Drawing the rest from reference TRBV28 and TRBJ2-7, the complete variable domain is DVKVTQSSRYLVKRTGEKVFLECVQDMDHENMFWYRQDPGLGLRLIYFSYDVKMKEKGDIPEGYSVSREKKERFSLILESASTNQTSMYLCASSFSLPRANYEQYFGPGTRLTVT.